The rows below give T cell receptor beta chains drawn from one sample of a study of blood T cell repertoires in COVID-19. Profiled with immunoSEQ multiplex PCR; TCRdb holds only in-frame clones, not every one. Of fewer than 350,000 clones listed, nearly 90% are singletons. The source material was PBMCs or T cells enriched from blood (not recorded which). These receptors all come from a young woman with acute COVID-19. Each CDR3 is given with its conserved first and last residue. A D gene is named only where the DNA matches it firmly. Some rows have no size entry. The others give once, few or many, or a class for an expanded clone.

J gene: TRBJ1-6
D gene: TRBD1
V gene: TRBV7-9
clone size: -
CDR3 DNA: TGTGCCAGCAGCTCCGGGACAGGAGTTAATTCACCCCTCCACTTT
CDR3 protein: CASSSGTGVNSPLHF

J gene: TRBJ1-1
D gene: -
V gene: TRBV25-1
clone size: -
CDR3 DNA: TGTGCCAGCGCCGGAATTGGAGGGGTGACTGAAGCTTTCTTT
CDR3 protein: CASAGIGGVTEAFF

J gene: TRBJ2-7
D gene: TRBD2
V gene: TRBV10-3
clone size: -
CDR3 DNA: TGTGCCATCAAAAGACTAGCGGAGTCCTACGAGCAGTACTTC
CDR3 protein: CAIKRLAESYEQYF

J gene: TRBJ1-5
D gene: TRBD1
V gene: TRBV4-1
clone size: -
CDR3 DNA: TGCGCCAGCAGCCCTCTCCCTGACAGGGCCAATCAGCCCCAGCATTTT
CDR3 protein: CASSPLPDRANQPQHF

J gene: TRBJ2-7
D gene: TRBD2
V gene: TRBV4-2
clone size: -
CDR3 DNA: TGTGCCAGCAGCCAAGAAGTCGGACTAGCAACCTACGAGCAGTACTTC
CDR3 protein: CASSQEVGLATYEQYF

J gene: TRBJ1-6
D gene: -
V gene: TRBV7-6
clone size: -
CDR3 DNA: TGTGCCAGCAAATCGGGGGTCCCGGCTTCACCCCTCCACTTT
CDR3 protein: CASKSGVPASPLHF

J gene: TRBJ1-1
D gene: -
V gene: TRBV7-9
clone size: -
CDR3 DNA: TGTGCCAGCAGAAACGGCCGAGGTGGAAGTGGGAACACTGAAGCTTTCTTT
CDR3 protein: CASRNGRGGSGNTEAFF

J gene: TRBJ2-7
D gene: -
V gene: TRBV28
clone size: -
CDR3 DNA: TGTGCCAGCAGTTCACCCTCTCAGGGAGGTCGGTACGAGCAGTACTTC
CDR3 protein: CASSSPSQGGRYEQYF

J gene: TRBJ2-7
D gene: TRBD2
V gene: TRBV5-1
clone size: -
CDR3 DNA: TGCGCCAGCAGCTTTTGGACTAGCGGGCAGGCCTACGAGCAGTACTTC
CDR3 protein: CASSFWTSGQAYEQYF

J gene: TRBJ2-7
D gene: -
V gene: TRBV5-6
clone size: -
CDR3 DNA: TGTGCCAGCAATCTGGTCGCCGGGAGTGGCGAGCAGTACTTC
CDR3 protein: CASNLVAGSGEQYF

J gene: TRBJ1-5
D gene: TRBD1
V gene: TRBV19
clone size: -
CDR3 DNA: TGTGCCAGTAGCACGGGACAGAACAATCAGCCCCAGCATTTT
CDR3 protein: CASSTGQNNQPQHF

J gene: TRBJ1-4
D gene: -
V gene: TRBV12-3/TRBV12-4
clone size: once
CDR3 DNA: TGTGCCAGCACCCTTACAGGGTCTGAAAAACTGTTTTTT
CDR3 protein: CASTLTGSEKLFF

J gene: TRBJ2-3
D gene: TRBD2
V gene: TRBV5-4
clone size: once
CDR3 DNA: TGTGCCAGCAGCTTGGGTGGGAGGGTGTCCGATACGCAGTATTTT
CDR3 protein: CASSLGGRVSDTQYF

J gene: TRBJ2-1
D gene: TRBD1
V gene: TRBV19
clone size: -
CDR3 DNA: TGTGCCACCACAACAGGGGTCTACAATGAGCAGTTCTTC
CDR3 protein: CATTTGVYNEQFF

J gene: TRBJ2-1
D gene: TRBD2
V gene: TRBV10-3
clone size: few
CDR3 DNA: TGTGCCATCAGTGGGCACCTGGGACTAGCGGGAGGTAGTAATAGCTCCTACAATGAGCAGTTCTTC
CDR3 protein: CAISGHLGLAGGSNSSYNEQFF

J gene: TRBJ1-1
D gene: TRBD1
V gene: TRBV30
clone size: -
CDR3 DNA: TGTGCCTGGAGTGTCAACAGGGGAGGCACTGAAGCTTTCTTT
CDR3 protein: CAWSVNRGGTEAFF

J gene: TRBJ1-1
D gene: TRBD1
V gene: TRBV5-6
clone size: once
CDR3 DNA: TGTGCCAGCAGCTTGGGGGCCTACAGGGGCTACACTGAAGCTTTCTTT
CDR3 protein: CASSLGAYRGYTEAFF

J gene: TRBJ2-1
D gene: TRBD1
V gene: TRBV18
clone size: -
CDR3 DNA: TGTGCCAGCTCACCCCGACAGGGCCAGGGGAATGAGCAGTTCTTC
CDR3 protein: CASSPRQGQGNEQFF

J gene: TRBJ2-7
D gene: -
V gene: TRBV12-3/TRBV12-4
clone size: -
CDR3 DNA: TGTGCCAGCAGTTCCGTATCCTACGAGCAGTACTTC
CDR3 protein: CASSSVSYEQYF

J gene: TRBJ2-1
D gene: TRBD2
V gene: TRBV29-1
clone size: -
CDR3 DNA: TGCAGCGTTGAAATCCGGAGGACTAGCGGGACCGGCAATGAGCAGTTCTTC
CDR3 protein: CSVEIRRTSGTGNEQFF

J gene: TRBJ1-1
D gene: -
V gene: TRBV5-1
clone size: once
CDR3 DNA: TGCGCCACCTCGGACGGAGGGAACACTGAAGCTTTCTTT
CDR3 protein: CATSDGGNTEAFF

J gene: TRBJ2-1
D gene: TRBD2
V gene: TRBV11-3
clone size: -
CDR3 DNA: TGTGCCAGCAGCTTAGGGGGGACTAGCTGGGGCAATGAGCAGTTCTTC
CDR3 protein: CASSLGGTSWGNEQFF

J gene: TRBJ2-7
D gene: TRBD2
V gene: TRBV2
clone size: once
CDR3 DNA: TGTGCCAGCAGCGAGACTAGCGGGAGCCACGAGCAGTACTTC
CDR3 protein: CASSETSGSHEQYF

J gene: TRBJ2-7
D gene: -
V gene: TRBV27
clone size: -
CDR3 DNA: TGTGCCAGCAGTCCCCGGGACACGGTGAACGAGCAGTACTTC
CDR3 protein: CASSPRDTVNEQYF

J gene: TRBJ2-2
D gene: -
V gene: TRBV9
clone size: once
CDR3 DNA: TGTGCCAGCAGCGTAGAGCCCCACACCGGGGAGCTGTTTTTT
CDR3 protein: CASSVEPHTGELFF

J gene: TRBJ2-1
D gene: TRBD2
V gene: TRBV13
clone size: -
CDR3 DNA: TGTGCCAGCAGCCTACAAGGCGGGGGCTCCTACAATGAGCAGTTCTTC
CDR3 protein: CASSLQGGGSYNEQFF

J gene: TRBJ2-6
D gene: -
V gene: TRBV4-3
clone size: -
CDR3 DNA: TGCGCCAGCAGCCCAGGTCGAATCTCTGGGGCCAACGTCCTGACTTTC
CDR3 protein: CASSPGRISGANVLTF

J gene: TRBJ2-2
D gene: TRBD1
V gene: TRBV2
clone size: -
CDR3 DNA: TGTGCCAGTACTCTCACTGGGGACAGGGTGAACACCGGGGAGCTGTTTTTT
CDR3 protein: CASTLTGDRVNTGELFF

J gene: TRBJ2-7
D gene: -
V gene: TRBV28
clone size: -
CDR3 DNA: TGTGCCAGCAGCCGGGACTACGAGCAGTACTTC
CDR3 protein: CASSRDYEQYF

J gene: TRBJ1-2
D gene: -
V gene: TRBV28
clone size: -
CDR3 DNA: TGTGCCAGCTTGGGGCCGCCGGGCTATGGCTACACCTTC
CDR3 protein: CASLGPPGYGYTF

J gene: TRBJ2-7
D gene: TRBD1
V gene: TRBV29-1
clone size: -
CDR3 DNA: TGCAGCGTTGCTTCCAGGACAGGGGGCATCGGCGAGCAGTACTTC
CDR3 protein: CSVASRTGGIGEQYF

J gene: TRBJ1-1
D gene: TRBD1
V gene: TRBV6-6
clone size: -
CDR3 DNA: TGTGCCAGCAGTTCGACAGGGTCGAACACTGAAGCTTTCTTT
CDR3 protein: CASSSTGSNTEAFF

J gene: TRBJ2-1
D gene: TRBD2
V gene: TRBV4-3
clone size: -
CDR3 DNA: TGCGCCAGCAGCCTCGGGACTAGCACCTACAATGAGCAGTTCTTC
CDR3 protein: CASSLGTSTYNEQFF

J gene: TRBJ2-1
D gene: TRBD2
V gene: TRBV28
clone size: -
CDR3 DNA: TGTGCCACTCAGCTAGCGGGAGGAGACAATGAGCAGTTCTTC
CDR3 protein: CATQLAGGDNEQFF

J gene: TRBJ2-7
D gene: -
V gene: TRBV19
clone size: -
CDR3 DNA: TGTGCCAGCCGGCAGGGTAGTTCCTACGAGCAGTACTTC
CDR3 protein: CASRQGSSYEQYF

J gene: TRBJ2-1
D gene: TRBD1
V gene: TRBV27
clone size: -
CDR3 DNA: TGTGCCAGCAGTCGGTCGGACAGGGGCTATGAGCAGTTCTTC
CDR3 protein: CASSRSDRGYEQFF

J gene: TRBJ1-2
D gene: -
V gene: TRBV6-2/TRBV6-3
clone size: once
CDR3 DNA: TGTGCCAGCAGTTACATCGACAGGATCAATGGCTACACCTTC
CDR3 protein: CASSYIDRINGYTF

J gene: TRBJ2-3
D gene: TRBD2
V gene: TRBV15
clone size: -
CDR3 DNA: TGTGCCACCAGCAGAGATTTGGCTAGCGGGAGTAGTATCGCGGATACGCAGTATTTT
CDR3 protein: CATSRDLASGSSIADTQYF

J gene: TRBJ2-1
D gene: TRBD2
V gene: TRBV3-1/TRBV3-2
clone size: -
CDR3 DNA: TGTGCCAGCAGCCAAGGAAAGCGGGAGATTTTCCTAAATGAGCAGTTCTTC
CDR3 protein: CASSQGKREIFLNEQFF

J gene: TRBJ2-1
D gene: -
V gene: TRBV19
clone size: -
CDR3 DNA: TGTGCCACCTCTGAGAATGAGCAGTTCTTC
CDR3 protein: CATSENEQFF

J gene: TRBJ2-1
D gene: TRBD1
V gene: TRBV19
clone size: -
CDR3 DNA: TGTGCCAGTAGTCCCAGGACAGGCATCTCCCTCTACAATGAGCAGTTCTTC
CDR3 protein: CASSPRTGISLYNEQFF

J gene: TRBJ2-3
D gene: -
V gene: TRBV12-3/TRBV12-4
clone size: -
CDR3 DNA: TGTGCCAGCAGCCTGGTGGAGGCGCAGTATTTT
CDR3 protein: CASSLVEAQYF

J gene: TRBJ2-3
D gene: -
V gene: TRBV3-1/TRBV3-2
clone size: -
CDR3 DNA: TGTGCCAGCACCGCCCTCGGGGGTGGGAGCACAGATACGCAGTATTTT
CDR3 protein: CASTALGGGSTDTQYF

J gene: TRBJ2-5
D gene: TRBD1
V gene: TRBV5-1
clone size: -
CDR3 DNA: TGCGCCAGCGAGTGGGGGGACAGGGGTTTGGAGACCCAGTACTTC
CDR3 protein: CASEWGDRGLETQYF

J gene: TRBJ1-5
D gene: -
V gene: TRBV19
clone size: -
CDR3 DNA: TGTGCCAGTAGTCGGGACATAAATCAGCCCCAGCATTTT
CDR3 protein: CASSRDINQPQHF

J gene: TRBJ1-1
D gene: TRBD1
V gene: TRBV11-2
clone size: -
CDR3 DNA: TGTGCCAGCAGCCCACCCCCTAGACAGGGGAGAAACACTGAAGCTTTCTTT
CDR3 protein: CASSPPPRQGRNTEAFF

J gene: TRBJ1-1
D gene: TRBD1
V gene: TRBV28
clone size: -
CDR3 DNA: TGTGCCAGCAGTCCGGGACAGGGGGCCCCTGAAGCTTTCTTT
CDR3 protein: CASSPGQGAPEAFF

J gene: TRBJ2-5
D gene: TRBD1
V gene: TRBV7-2
clone size: -
CDR3 DNA: TGTGCCAGCAGCTTAGCTCCAGGGGGCGTAGAGACCCAGTACTTC
CDR3 protein: CASSLAPGGVETQYF